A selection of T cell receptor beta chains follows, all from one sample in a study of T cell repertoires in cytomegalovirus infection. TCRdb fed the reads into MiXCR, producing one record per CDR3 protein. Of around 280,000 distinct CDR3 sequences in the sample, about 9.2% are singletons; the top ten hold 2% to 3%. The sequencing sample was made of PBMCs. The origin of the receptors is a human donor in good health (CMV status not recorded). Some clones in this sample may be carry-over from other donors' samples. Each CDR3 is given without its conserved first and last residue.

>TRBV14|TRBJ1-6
ASSQGLDYNSPLH
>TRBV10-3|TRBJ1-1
AISESSGGNTEAF
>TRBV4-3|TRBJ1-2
ASSHNYGYT
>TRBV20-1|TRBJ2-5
SASTVSWGVQETQY
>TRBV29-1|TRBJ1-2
SVLGTREKGYGYT
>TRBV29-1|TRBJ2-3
SVGGGHRGTDTQY
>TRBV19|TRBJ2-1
ASSMAARAEQF
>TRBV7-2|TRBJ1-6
ASSSLEGVNSPLH
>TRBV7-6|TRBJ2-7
ASSSGETYEQY
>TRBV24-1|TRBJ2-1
ATSEGGQGYNEQF
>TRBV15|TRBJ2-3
ATSRELAGGRGTDTQY
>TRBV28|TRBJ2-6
ASSLTGSTGANVLT
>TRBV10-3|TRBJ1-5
AHRQGLDQPQH
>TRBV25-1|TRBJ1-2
ASSEGASYGYT
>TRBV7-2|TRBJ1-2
ASSLESGTPRTYT
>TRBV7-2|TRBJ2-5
ASSLGGGGLKTQY
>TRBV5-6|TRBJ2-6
ASSPTGFGANVLT
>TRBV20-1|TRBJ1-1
SGDRGGTEAF
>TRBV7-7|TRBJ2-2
ASSLGASGGPHTGELF
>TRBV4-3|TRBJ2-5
ASSQGDAGGQETQY
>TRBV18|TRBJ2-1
ASSSRGSGGSYNEQF
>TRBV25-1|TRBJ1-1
ASSRGGQGPEAF
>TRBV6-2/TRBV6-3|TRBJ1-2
ASSPNRDTNYGYT
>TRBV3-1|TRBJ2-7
ASSQATGGSYEQY
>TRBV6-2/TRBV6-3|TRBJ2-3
ASKESGEGDTQY
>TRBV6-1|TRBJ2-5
ASSSTPLAGGLETQY
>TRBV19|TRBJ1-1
ASTLRPGANTEAF
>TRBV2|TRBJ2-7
ASSTTGYYEQY
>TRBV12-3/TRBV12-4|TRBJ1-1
ASRRSVGEAF